This record concerns one TCR beta chain sequence. The antigen this receptor binds is unknown. No clone much larger than this one lies a single base away; base qualities are absent. Inclusion was restricted to participants for whom at least one PBMC sample before ART initiation and at least two post-ART samples were available. All participants with HIV were treated in the United States of America. Before DNA extraction, cryopreserved samples containing about 0.95-10 million PBMC were thawed and washed. At the time of the earliest PBMC sample, participants with HIV were aged between about 23 and 54 years. PBMC samples were contributed by each participant from 1-4 timepoints before ART initiation and 2-8 timepoints after ART initiation, with a median of 7 samples. For every participant, serial HIV viral load, CD4+ T-cell count, ART history and demographic data were obtained. Using a Qiagen kit on a QIAcube, genomic DNA was extracted from unsorted PBMC, with samples processed in batches of 12.

The source of the sample is a study of long-term antiretroviral therapy in people with HIV (dated by TCRdb to between 2021 and 2024). For the study in its entirety: Collection of the earliest samples took place about a decade ahead of the 2015 WHO recommendation for immediate ART, at a time when ART was typically delayed until CD4 counts fell. Test extractions of a monoclonal T-cell line alongside about 30 polyclonal samples showed no cross-contamination during QIAcube processing. A retrospective serial study tested whether ART initiation and durable HIV suppression were associated with changes in peripheral blood TRB repertoire composition and diversity. Among the 30 or so participants with HIV, about a dozen were female. A total of roughly 180 cryopreserved PBMC samples were contributed to the cohort by 30 adults with confirmed HIV infection, with samples collected serially over a mean of approximately six years (range 1-12). Beyond this particular receptor, the publication reports: Because pre-ART samples had limited cell numbers, profiling was done on unsorted PBMC rather than on sorted CD4+ and CD8+ T cells. At every time point, the repertoire was dominated by expanded TRB clones first identified before ART initiation, although this dominance fluctuated and, in many PLHIV, declined after ART. ART initiation was associated with a significant increase in TRB diversity, but diversity stayed significantly below transplant donor controls even after long-term ART. CDR3 length ranges in HIV repertoires were narrower than in controls, and network structure suggested an antigen-experienced repertoire with only a slight naive shift after ART. The samples were dated from the mid-2000s to the late 2010s, and the ART regimens that were used may be less effective than current ART regimens. Inferences about post-ART repertoire changes are limited because no data were available on ART adherence, viral resistance or therapy changes. Limited PBMC availability meant only the TCR beta chain was sequenced, without alpha chain pairing.

The immunoSEQ hsTCRB v3.0 assay was used at survey level resolution to sequence the TRB variable region. TRB sequencing targeted a depth of about 35,000-50,000 T-cell genomes per sample. Pooled TRB libraries were sequenced on an Illumina MiSeq with a v3 150-cycle kit. The study's processing was this. Repertoire analysis ran in R within a reproducible Nextflow workflow covering QC, data transformation and analysis. LymphoSeq2, an R package for AIRR-Seq data exploration, was used to implement custom analyses. A few samples yielding fewer than 5000 total TRB sequences were excluded, leaving 188 analyzed HIV repertoires. Among the roughly 190 retained HIV repertoires, some 59 were collected before ART initiation and some 130 after ART initiation. Repertoires were downsampled to 5000 TRB nucleotide sequences, and summary statistics were averaged over 100 downsampling iterations. TRB sequences were retained for analysis only if CDR3 regions of at least seven amino acids were present. Diversity was measured with a Shannon entropy-derived clonality score and the Gini coefficient. Repertoire networks linked the top 5000 CDR3 amino acid sequences whenever two sequences differed by an edit distance of one. For TRB CDR3 amino acid sequences, antigen specificity groups and MHC restriction were predicted with GLIPH2. Known CMV, EBV, HIV or tissue antigen associations were flagged by matching CDR3 amino acid sequences against VDJdb and McPAS-TCR. Pre-ART, post-ART and control groups were compared with Wilcoxon signed-rank tests and Holm-Bonferroni correction. Held by TCRdb, this immuneACCESS table contains in-frame sequences only and omits some clones. Under half of the omission traces to an unresolved V gene where checked; the cause of the rest is unknown. Clone size and V and J calls were adopted from that table, with D and trimming inferred from the DNA. The sample data list under 30,000 clones, and 95% of these were observed just once. 3.1% of the sample is held by the ten biggest clonotypes.

The trim is 4 bases for V and 0 bases for J, with a gap of 4 bases between the germline ends. Inclusive of the bounding cysteine and phenylalanine, the CDR3 is 13 residues long. CDR3 DNA only is kept here, 39 bases in frame from base 1. Per the germline V gene, MNHNS is the CDR1 and SASEGT is the CDR2. The sample was unsorted PBMCs, taken 5.3 years after starting antiretroviral therapy. The chain links TRBV6-1 with TRBJ1-5, with the D gene call left open. The sequence was obtained from a man in his fifties with HIV. The CDR3 has the sequence CASSANSNQPQHF. DNA sequence: TGTGCCAGCAGTGCTAATAGCAATCAGCCCCAGCATTTT.